Listed below are T cell receptor beta chains from one sample, sequenced in a study of blood T cell repertoires in COVID-19. Sequencing was performed with immunoSEQ multiplex PCR; in TCRdb, only in-frame clones are kept and a portion is missing. Seen here are more than 70,000 clones, about 89% observed once, and the top ten hold roughly 9%. Sequenced: peripheral blood. The receptors derive from a middle-aged man with acute or convalescent COVID-19. Each CDR3 is given with its conserved first and last residue. Each record gives: CDR3 protein, CDR3 DNA, J gene, D gene, V gene, clone size. The D gene is left open where the match is weak. Clone size is shown for a subset of rows, as once, few, many or a class of expanded clone.

CASRQANNEQFF,TGCGCCAGCAGGCAGGCTAACAATGAGCAGTTCTTC,TRBJ2-1,-,TRBV5-1,-
CASWPGGAHYGYTF,TGTGCCAGCTGGCCAGGGGGCGCGCACTATGGCTACACCTTC,TRBJ1-2,TRBD1,TRBV28,-
CASSETGLYGYTF,TGTGCCAGCAGCGAGACAGGCCTCTATGGCTACACCTTC,TRBJ1-2,-,TRBV7-9,-
CASSLEAGVYGYTF,TGTGCCAGCAGCTTAGAAGCAGGGGTCTATGGCTACACCTTC,TRBJ1-2,-,TRBV7-8,-
CASSPPGAGVGTDTQYF,TGCGCCAGCAGCCCACCAGGAGCGGGGGTTGGCACAGATACGCAGTATTTT,TRBJ2-3,TRBD2,TRBV5-1,few
CASSGGQGNLHGYTF,TGTGCCAGCAGTGGGGGACAGGGTAATCTCCATGGCTACACCTTC,TRBJ1-2,TRBD1,TRBV9,-
CASRESGAGNTIYF,TGTGCCAGCAGAGAGTCAGGGGCTGGAAACACCATATATTTT,TRBJ1-3,-,TRBV19,-
CASYPTGGIEQFF,TGCGCCAGCTACCCGACAGGGGGCATTGAGCAGTTCTTC,TRBJ2-1,TRBD1,TRBV5-1,-
CASTRGRSSYNSPLHF,TGTGCCAGCACCAGGGGGAGAAGCTCCTATAATTCACCCCTCCACTTT,TRBJ1-6,TRBD1,TRBV7-3,-
CASSPGLAGTSEQYF,TGTGCCAGCAGCCCCGGACTAGCGGGCACGAGCGAGCAGTACTTC,TRBJ2-7,TRBD2,TRBV7-3,-
CASSSRTSGTSRDTQYF,TGTGCCAGCAGTTCGCGGACTAGCGGGACCTCGAGGGATACGCAGTATTTT,TRBJ2-3,TRBD2,TRBV27,-
CASGQGRNTEAFF,TGTGCCAGTGGACAGGGGAGGAACACTGAAGCTTTCTTT,TRBJ1-1,TRBD1,TRBV19,-
CASSHDRWSSYEQYF,TGCGCCAGCAGTCATGACAGGTGGTCGTCCTACGAGCAGTACTTC,TRBJ2-7,-,TRBV23-1,once
CASSPLTSTDTQYF,TGTGCCAGCAGCCCTCTTACTAGCACAGATACGCAGTATTTT,TRBJ2-3,-,TRBV7-8,once
CASSPSTSGSTDTQYF,TGCGCCAGCAGCCCATCGACTAGCGGTAGCACAGATACGCAGTATTTT,TRBJ2-3,TRBD2,TRBV5-1,once
CASSLGRGSTEAFF,TGTGCCAGCAGCTTGGGCCGGGGGAGCACTGAAGCTTTCTTT,TRBJ1-1,-,TRBV5-4,-
CASSQDINRGFHTEAFF,TGCGCCAGCAGCCAAGATATCAACAGGGGATTTCACACTGAAGCTTTCTTT,TRBJ1-1,TRBD1,TRBV4-1,-
CASSSQQGRGTGELFF,TGTGCCAGTAGTTCCCAACAGGGGAGAGGCACCGGGGAGCTGTTTTTT,TRBJ2-2,TRBD1,TRBV19,-
CSVSSAGGRFYNEQFF,TGCAGCGTTTCCTCAGCGGGGGGACGATTCTACAATGAGCAGTTCTTC,TRBJ2-1,TRBD2,TRBV29-1,-
CASSPILSTDTQYF,TGTGCCAGCAGCCCAATACTATCCACAGATACGCAGTATTTT,TRBJ2-3,-,TRBV11-2,-
CASSYLQGVFGNIQYF,TGTGCCAGCAGTTACCTCCAGGGGGTGTTTGGGAACATTCAGTACTTC,TRBJ2-4,TRBD1,TRBV6-6,once